These 6 T cell receptor beta chains came from one sample sequenced in a study of blood T cell repertoires in COVID-19. Profiling relied on immunoSEQ multiplex PCR, and the TCRdb table lists in-frame clones only, not all of them. The table has fewer than 250,000 clones, around four fifths seen once. The sample taken for sequencing was peripheral blood. The receptors come from an older woman with active or convalescent COVID-19.

The V call is TRBV11-3, the J call TRBJ2-7, with D tentatively TRBD1 (6 bases). Trimming pared 1 base from V and 2 bases from J, leaving 12 bases between. The CDR3 contains 15 residues. Germline CDR1 is SGHNT and CDR2 is YENEEA. CDR3 in amino acids: CASSLGRQVTYEQYF. CDR3 nucleotides: TGTGCCAGCAGCTTAGGCCGACAGGTCACCTACGAGCAGTACTTC.

The rearrangement links TRBV5-4 to TRBJ1-1; tentative D call: TRBD1 (5 bases). Germline loops: CDR1 SGHNT, CDR2 YYREEE (reference sequence). V gave up 3 bases and J gave up 2 bases, with 8 bases separating them. The CDR3 is 13 residues long. CDR3 loop: CASSSGLNTEAFF. CDR3 coding DNA: TGTGCCAGCAGCTCGGGACTTAACACTGAAGCTTTCTTT.

This clone was seen a handful of times. The chain uses TRBV5-4 and TRBJ1-2, with 9 bases identical to TRBD1. CDR1 SGHNT and CDR2 YYREEE come from the germline V gene (reference sequence). Trimming took 4 bases from V and 8 from J; bases not matched to a gene: 6. This CDR3 region has 13 residues. The CDR3 is CASSRGQGNGYTF. The CDR3 DNA reads as TGTGCCAGCAGCCGGGGACAGGGTAACGGCTACACCTTC. Based on the CDR3 plus reference TRBV5-4 and TRBJ1-2, the full variable domain is ETGVTQSPTHLIKTRGQQVTLRCSSQSGHNTVSWYQQALGQGPQFIFQYYREEENGRGNFPPRFSGLQFPNYSSELNVNALELDDSALYLCASSRGQGNGYTFGSGTRLTVV.

CDR3: CASSQEGGGPGSGNTIYF. The CDR3 DNA reads as TGCGCCAGCAGCCAAGAGGGAGGGGGGCCAGGATCCGGAAACACCATATATTTT. The chain is built from TRBV4-1 and TRBJ1-3; D is possibly TRBD1 (6 bases). The CDR3 sequence is 18 residues long. CDR1 and CDR2 from the germline V gene are MGHRA and YSYEKL. Trimming took off 0 bases at V and 4 bases at J, with 19 bases between the two ends.

The chain employs TRBV4-1 and TRBJ1-4; 7 nucleotides agree with TRBD1. CDR1 and CDR2 (germline): MGHRA, YSYEKL. This CDR3 has 17 amino acids. Trimming took 4 bases from V and 4 from J; bases not matched to a gene: 12. CDR3 residues: CASSLGRGGLLNEKLFF. CDR3 coding DNA: TGCGCCAGCAGCCTAGGGAGAGGGGGCCTTCTTAATGAAAAACTGTTTTTT.

The chain recombines TRBV29-1 with TRBJ2-3; D might be TRBD2 (6 bases). Trimming stripped 0 bases from V and 4 bases from J, with 17 bases between. CDR1 is SQVTM and CDR2 is ANQGSEA in the germline V gene. This CDR3 is 16 amino acids long. CDR3 residues: CSVEENLASSSDTQYF. The CDR3, as DNA: TGCAGCGTTGAAGAAAACCTAGCGTCATCGTCAGATACGCAGTATTTT.